This entry lists 7 T cell receptor beta chains sequenced from one sample in a study of T cell responses to AZD1222 COVID-19 vaccine. This table comes from immunoSEQ multiplex PCR, and its TCRdb copy is limited to in-frame clones, with some not included. This sample has 100,000 to 150,000 clones; nearly 90% occur once, and the top ten carry roughly 4.1%. Sequencing used peripheral blood, obtained on day 0 of AZD1222 vaccination. These receptor sequences come from an adult in good health.

The chain has TRBV28 and TRBJ2-7; D unresolved. Trimming shortened V by 0 bases and J by 2 bases, and 8 bases separated the two germline ends. The CDR3 sequence is 14 residues long. Germline V CDR1 and CDR2: MDHEN, SYDVKM. The CDR3: CASSLWRQAYEQYF. CDR3 nucleotides: TGTGCCAGCAGTTTATGGAGGCAGGCCTACGAGCAGTACTTC.

A remark on this clone: Different DNA sequences within this sample yield the same CDR3. V gene TRBV18 combines with J gene TRBJ1-4, with D unresolved. Germline CDR1 KGHSH, CDR2 LQKENI. V was trimmed by 3 bases and J by 4 bases, leaving 6 bases between them. The CDR3 totals 13 residues. The CDR3 DNA follows: TGTGCCAGCTCACCTGGACTTAATGAAAAACTGTTTTTT. It is translated as CASSPGLNEKLFF.

The chain carries TRBV7-2 and TRBJ1-6, with D unresolved. V lost 1 base to trimming and J lost 7 bases, with 8 bases between them. The CDR3 has 14 residues. In germline, CDR1 is SGHTA, CDR2 FQGNSA. CDR3 sequence reads: CASSLVQTNSPLHF. CDR3 sequence (DNA): TGTGCCAGCAGCTTAGTCCAGACGAATTCACCCCTCCACTTT.

This chain uses TRBV29-1 with TRBJ2-7, with D perhaps TRBD1 (5 bases). CDR3 length equals 14 residues. The germline gives CDR1 SQVTM, CDR2 ANQGSEA. The V end was cut by 1 base, the J end by 4 bases, with 14 bases between. This chain's CDR3 is CSVEGEDTSYEQYF. As DNA, the CDR3 is TGCAGCGTTGAAGGCGAGGACACATCTTACGAGCAGTACTTC.

The gene calls are TRBV7-2 and TRBJ2-3, with 8 bases aligning to TRBD1. There are 16 residues in the CDR3. Germline-derived CDR1 and CDR2 are SGHTA and FQGNSA. The V and J ends lost 2 bases and 0 bases, in that order; junction bases with no gene match: 4. CDR3 protein: CASSLLGQGSTDTQYF. Here the CDR3 DNA reads TGTGCCAGCAGCTTACTCGGACAGGGCAGCACAGATACGCAGTATTTT.

This clone has just a few counts. The chain recombines TRBV24-1 with TRBJ2-3; D not certain. The germline gives CDR1 KGHDR, CDR2 SFDVKD. CDR3 length: 13 amino acids. Trimming stripped 5 bases from V and 1 base from J, with 6 bases between. This chain's CDR3 is CATSGLGTDTQYF. DNA for the CDR3: TGTGCCACCAGTGGCCTGGGCACAGATACGCAGTATTTT.

This clone has only one observation. The CDR3 DNA reads TGTGCCAGCAGCAAACACCCGGACAGCGATAACACTGAAGCTTTCTTT. This codes for CASSKHPDSDNTEAFF. V is TRBV9 and J is TRBJ1-1, with D tentatively TRBD1 (6 bases). V shed 4 bases and J shed 2 bases, with 18 bases lying between them. The CDR3 spans 16 residues. Looked up from germline, CDR1 is SGDLS and CDR2 is YYNGEE.